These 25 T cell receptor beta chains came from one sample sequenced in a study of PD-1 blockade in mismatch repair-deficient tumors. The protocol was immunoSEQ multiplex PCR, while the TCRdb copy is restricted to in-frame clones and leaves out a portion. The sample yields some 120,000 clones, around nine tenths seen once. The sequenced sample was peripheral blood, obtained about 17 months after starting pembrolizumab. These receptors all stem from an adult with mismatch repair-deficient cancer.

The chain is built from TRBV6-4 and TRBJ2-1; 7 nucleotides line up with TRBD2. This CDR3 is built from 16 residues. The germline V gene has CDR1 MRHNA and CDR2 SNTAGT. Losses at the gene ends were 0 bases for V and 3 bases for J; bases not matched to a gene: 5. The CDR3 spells CASSDSVLASYNEQFF. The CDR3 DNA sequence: TGTGCCAGCAGTGACTCGGTACTAGCGAGCTACAATGAGCAGTTCTTC.

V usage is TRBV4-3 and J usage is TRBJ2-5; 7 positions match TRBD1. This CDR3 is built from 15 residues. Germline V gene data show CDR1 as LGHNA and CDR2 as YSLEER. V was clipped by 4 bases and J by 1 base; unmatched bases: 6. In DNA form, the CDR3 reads TGCGCCAGCAGCCCTCGACAGGGCTCCCAAGAGACCCAGTACTTC. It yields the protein CASSPRQGSQETQYF.

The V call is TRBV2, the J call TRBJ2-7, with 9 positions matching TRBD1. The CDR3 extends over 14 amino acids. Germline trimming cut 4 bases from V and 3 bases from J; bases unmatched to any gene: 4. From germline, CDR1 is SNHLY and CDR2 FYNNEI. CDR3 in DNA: TGTGCCAGCAGTGGGGACAGGGTTTTCTACGAGCAGTACTTC. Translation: CASSGDRVFYEQYF. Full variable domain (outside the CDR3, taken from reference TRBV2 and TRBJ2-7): EPEVTQTPSHQVTQMGQEVILRCVPISNHLYFYWYRQILGQKVEFLVSFYNNEISEKSEIFDDQFSVERPDGSNFTLKIRSTKLEDSAMYFCASSGDRVFYEQYFGPGTRLTVT.

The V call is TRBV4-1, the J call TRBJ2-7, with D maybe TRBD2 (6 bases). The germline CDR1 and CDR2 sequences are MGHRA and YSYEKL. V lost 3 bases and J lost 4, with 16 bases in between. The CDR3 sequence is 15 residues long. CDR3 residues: CASSQFTPGVYEQYF. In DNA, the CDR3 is TGCGCCAGCAGCCAGTTCACACCGGGAGTTTACGAGCAGTACTTC.

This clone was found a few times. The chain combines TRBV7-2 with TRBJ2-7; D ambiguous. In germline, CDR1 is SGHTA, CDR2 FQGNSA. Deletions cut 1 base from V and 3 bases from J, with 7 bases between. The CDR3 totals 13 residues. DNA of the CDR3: TGTGCCAGCAGCTTAGGGGCAGACTACGAGCAGTACTTC. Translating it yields CASSLGADYEQYF.

The CDR3 loop reads CASSQVPRLAVLTDTQYF. CDR3 nucleotide sequence: TGCGCCAGCAGCCAAGTTCCTCGACTAGCGGTCCTCACAGATACGCAGTATTTT. The chain uses TRBV4-1 and TRBJ2-3; TRBD2 matches 9 bases. Trimming cost V 1 base and J 2 bases; bases outside gene matches: 10. The length of the CDR3 is 18 residues. CDR1 is MGHRA, CDR2 YSYEKL, per germline.

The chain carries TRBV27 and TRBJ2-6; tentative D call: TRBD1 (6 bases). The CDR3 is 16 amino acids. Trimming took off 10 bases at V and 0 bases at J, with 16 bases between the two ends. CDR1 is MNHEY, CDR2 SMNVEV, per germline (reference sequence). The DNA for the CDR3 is TGTGCCACCGCGACAGGCTCTCTCTCTGGGGCCAACGTCCTGACTTTC. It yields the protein CATATGSLSGANVLTF.

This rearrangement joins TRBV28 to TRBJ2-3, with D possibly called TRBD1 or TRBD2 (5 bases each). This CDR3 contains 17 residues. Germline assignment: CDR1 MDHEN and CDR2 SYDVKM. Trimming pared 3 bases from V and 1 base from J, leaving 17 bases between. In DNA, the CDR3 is TGTGCCAGCAGTTTGGGGGAAGGGAAAGGGGGCACAGATACGCAGTATTTT. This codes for CASSLGEGKGGTDTQYF. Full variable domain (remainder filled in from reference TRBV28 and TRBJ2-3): DVKVTQSSRYLVKRTGEKVFLECVQDMDHENMFWYRQDPGLGLRLIYFSYDVKMKEKGDIPEGYSVSREKKERFSLILESASTNQTSMYLCASSLGEGKGGTDTQYFGPGTRLTVL.

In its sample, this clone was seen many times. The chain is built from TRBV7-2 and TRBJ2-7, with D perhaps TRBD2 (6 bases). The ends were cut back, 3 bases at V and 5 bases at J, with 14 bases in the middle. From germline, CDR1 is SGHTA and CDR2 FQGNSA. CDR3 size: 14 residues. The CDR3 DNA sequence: TGTGCCAGCAGCTTCTGGGGGGAGAGAGACGAGCAGTACTTC. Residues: CASSFWGERDEQYF.

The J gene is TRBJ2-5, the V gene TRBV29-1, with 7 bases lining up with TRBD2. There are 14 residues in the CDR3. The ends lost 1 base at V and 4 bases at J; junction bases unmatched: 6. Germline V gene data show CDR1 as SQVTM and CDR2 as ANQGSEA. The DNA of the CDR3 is TGCAGCGTTGAAGGGGGGGGTTTGGGAGAGACCCAGTACTTC. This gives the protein CSVEGGGLGETQYF.

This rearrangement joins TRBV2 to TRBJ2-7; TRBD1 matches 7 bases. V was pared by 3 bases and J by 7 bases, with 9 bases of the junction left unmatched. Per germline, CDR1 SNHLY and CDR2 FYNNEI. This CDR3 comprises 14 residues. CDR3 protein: CASSDSWTGQEQYF. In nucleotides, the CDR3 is TGTGCCAGCAGTGACTCCTGGACAGGACAGGAGCAGTACTTC.

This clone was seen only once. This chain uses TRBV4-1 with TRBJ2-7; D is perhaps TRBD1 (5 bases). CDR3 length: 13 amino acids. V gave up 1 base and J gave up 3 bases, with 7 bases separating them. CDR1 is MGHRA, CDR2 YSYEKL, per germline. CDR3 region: CASSQATDYEQYF. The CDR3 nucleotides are TGCGCCAGCAGCCAAGCGACAGACTACGAGCAGTACTTC.

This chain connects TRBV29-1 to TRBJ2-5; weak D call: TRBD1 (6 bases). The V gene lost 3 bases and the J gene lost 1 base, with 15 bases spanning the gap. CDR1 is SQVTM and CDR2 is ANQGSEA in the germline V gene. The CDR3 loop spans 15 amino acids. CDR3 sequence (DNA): TGCAGCGTTGACGTGGGTGGGGGCGTCCAAGAGACCCAGTACTTC. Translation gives CSVDVGGGVQETQYF.

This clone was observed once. Written as DNA, the CDR3 is TGTGCCACCAGCAGAGGTAGCCTGGTTTTCAGCGGCGAGCAGTACTTC. Protein product: CATSRGSLVFSGEQYF. The rearrangement links TRBV15 to TRBJ2-7; possible D gene TRBD2, 5 bases. V lost 1 base to trimming and J lost 6 bases, with 19 bases between them. This CDR3 has 16 residues. The germline V gene encodes CDR1 LNHNV and CDR2 YYDKDF (reference sequence).

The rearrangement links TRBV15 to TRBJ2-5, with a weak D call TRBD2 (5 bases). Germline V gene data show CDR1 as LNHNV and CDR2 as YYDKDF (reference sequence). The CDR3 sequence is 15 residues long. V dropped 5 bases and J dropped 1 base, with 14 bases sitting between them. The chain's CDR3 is CATSPRPLAQETQYF. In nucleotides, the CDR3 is TGTGCCACCAGCCCTCGACCGCTAGCCCAAGAGACCCAGTACTTC.

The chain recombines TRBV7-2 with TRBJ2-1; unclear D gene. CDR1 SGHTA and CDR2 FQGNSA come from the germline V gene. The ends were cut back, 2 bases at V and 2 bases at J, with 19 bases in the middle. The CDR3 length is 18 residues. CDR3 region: CASSLLIGISSTYNEQFF. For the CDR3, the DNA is TGTGCCAGCAGCTTACTTATTGGGATTAGCAGTACCTACAATGAGCAGTTCTTC.

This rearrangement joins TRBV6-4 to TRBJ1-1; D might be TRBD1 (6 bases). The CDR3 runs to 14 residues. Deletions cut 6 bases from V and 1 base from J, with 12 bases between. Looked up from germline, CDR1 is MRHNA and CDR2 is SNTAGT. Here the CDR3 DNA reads TGTGCCAGCAGAAAGGACAGCTGGAACACTGAAGCTTTCTTT. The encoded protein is CASRKDSWNTEAFF.

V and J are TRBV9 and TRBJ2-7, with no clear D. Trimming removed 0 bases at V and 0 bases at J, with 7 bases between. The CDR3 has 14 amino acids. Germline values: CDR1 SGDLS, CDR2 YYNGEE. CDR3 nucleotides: TGTGCCAGCAGCGTAGCGGCGGACTCCTACGAGCAGTACTTC. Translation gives CASSVAADSYEQYF.

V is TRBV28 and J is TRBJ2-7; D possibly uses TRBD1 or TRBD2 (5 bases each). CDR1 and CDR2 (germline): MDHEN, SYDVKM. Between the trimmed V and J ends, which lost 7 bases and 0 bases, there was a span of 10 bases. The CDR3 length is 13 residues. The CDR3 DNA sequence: TGTGCCAGCAACGGGGCCCTCTCCTACGAGCAGTACTTC. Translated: CASNGALSYEQYF.

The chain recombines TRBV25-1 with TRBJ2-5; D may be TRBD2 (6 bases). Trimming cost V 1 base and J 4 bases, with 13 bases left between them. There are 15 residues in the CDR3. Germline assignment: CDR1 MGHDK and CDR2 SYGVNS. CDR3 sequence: CASSEWRGSVETQYF. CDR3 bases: TGTGCCAGCAGTGAATGGCGGGGCTCGGTAGAGACCCAGTACTTC.

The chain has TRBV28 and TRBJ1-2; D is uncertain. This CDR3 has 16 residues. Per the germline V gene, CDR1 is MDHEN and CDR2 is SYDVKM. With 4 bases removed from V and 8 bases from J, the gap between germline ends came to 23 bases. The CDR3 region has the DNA TGTGCCAGCAGTTCTAATAGGGAGGTCGGCGGGAAAGGCTACACCTTC. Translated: CASSSNREVGGKGYTF.

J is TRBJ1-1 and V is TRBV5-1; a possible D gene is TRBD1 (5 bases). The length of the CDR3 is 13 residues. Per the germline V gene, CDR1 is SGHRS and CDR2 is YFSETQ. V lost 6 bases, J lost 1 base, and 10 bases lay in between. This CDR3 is CASTGTENTEAFF. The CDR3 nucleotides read TGCGCCAGCACCGGGACCGAGAACACTGAAGCTTTCTTT.

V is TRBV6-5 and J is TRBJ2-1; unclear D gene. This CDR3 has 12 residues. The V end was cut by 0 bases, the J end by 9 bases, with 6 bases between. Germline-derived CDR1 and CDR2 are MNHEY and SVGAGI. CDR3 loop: CASSYSRGEQFF. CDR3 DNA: TGTGCCAGCAGTTACTCGCGCGGTGAGCAGTTCTTC.

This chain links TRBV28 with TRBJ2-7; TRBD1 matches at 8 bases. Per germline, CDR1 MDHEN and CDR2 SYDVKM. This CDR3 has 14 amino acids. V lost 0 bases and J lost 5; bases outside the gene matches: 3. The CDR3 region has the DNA TGTGCCAGCAGTTTATGGAGGACAGGGAACGAGCAGTACTTC. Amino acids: CASSLWRTGNEQYF.

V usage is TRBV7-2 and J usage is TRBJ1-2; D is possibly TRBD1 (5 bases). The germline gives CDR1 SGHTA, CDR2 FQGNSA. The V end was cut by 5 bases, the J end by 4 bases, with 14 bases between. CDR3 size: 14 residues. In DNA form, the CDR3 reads TGTGCCAGCAGCGGAGAAATTGGGGGCTATGGCTACACCTTC. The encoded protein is CASSGEIGGYGYTF. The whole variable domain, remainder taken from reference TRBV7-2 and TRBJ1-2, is GAGVSQSPSNKVTEKGKDVELRCDPISGHTALYWYRQSLGQGLEFLIYFQGNSAPDKSGLPSDRFSAERTGGSVSTLTIQRTQQEDSAVYLCASSGEIGGYGYTFGSGTRLTVV.